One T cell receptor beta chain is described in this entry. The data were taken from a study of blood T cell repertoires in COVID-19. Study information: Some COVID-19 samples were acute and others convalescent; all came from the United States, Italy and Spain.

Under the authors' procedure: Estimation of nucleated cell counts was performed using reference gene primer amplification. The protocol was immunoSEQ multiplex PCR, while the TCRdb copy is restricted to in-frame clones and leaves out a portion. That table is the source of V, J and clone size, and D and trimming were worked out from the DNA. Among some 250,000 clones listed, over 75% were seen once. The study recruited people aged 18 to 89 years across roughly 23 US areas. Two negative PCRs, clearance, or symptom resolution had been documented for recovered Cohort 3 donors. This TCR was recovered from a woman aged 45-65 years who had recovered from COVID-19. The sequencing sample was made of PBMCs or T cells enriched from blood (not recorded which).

The CDR3 DNA is TGTGCCAGCAGCTCGACAGGGTTGATCAATCAGCCCCAGCATTTT. It is translated as CASSSTGLINQPQHF. V usage is TRBV7-9 and J usage is TRBJ1-5, with TRBD1 matching over 7 bases. Germline V lookup: CDR1 SEHNR, CDR2 FQNEAQ (reference sequence). This CDR3 is built from 15 residues. V dropped 4 bases and J dropped 3; count of bases not matched to a gene: 6.